This T cell receptor (beta chain) stems from a study of cytomegalovirus exposure and HLA in healthy donors. The study's findings and limits: Most TCR sequences were uncommon, yet certain public TCRs appeared in many donors. Diagnosis of cytomegalovirus status made by the classifier reportedly showed high specificity and sensitivity.

Only a few counts were recorded for this clone. Antigen: not known. Method: immunoSEQ multiplex PCR; TCRdb's copy keeps in-frame clones and lacks some. There are 200,000 or so clones in the sample; 70% to 85% occur only once, and around 15% lies in the top ten. Source material: PBMCs. The receptor comes from a woman in her twenties or thirties in good health and CMV-seropositive.

CDR3 protein: CAWRVTSNYGYTF. The CDR3 DNA is TGTGCCTGGAGGGTAACTTCTAACTATGGCTACACCTTC. The chain joins TRBV30 to TRBJ1-2; D call uncertain. CDR3 size: 13 residues. Germline V CDR1 and CDR2: GTSNPN, SVGIG (reference sequence). V was cut by 3 bases and J by 0 bases, with 8 bases left in between.